Below are 20 T cell receptor beta chains sequenced from a single sample in a study of T cell repertoires in cytomegalovirus infection. TCRdb recomputed calls from the reads with MiXCR, one row per CDR3 protein. The repertoire has around 94,000 distinct CDR3 sequences, 16% of them found once; the top ten carry 8% to 9.5%. The sequencing sample was made of PBMCs. The receptor set was obtained from a human donor in good health (CMV status not recorded). Some clones in this sample may be carry-over from other donors' samples.

Of note for this clonotype: This could be a read error, since a much larger clone is one nucleotide away. V usage is TRBV12-3 or TRBV12-4 and J usage is TRBJ1-5; D unresolved. Trimming left V 4 bases short and J 4 bases short, with 5 bases between. This CDR3 is 12 amino acids long. CDR3 nucleotide sequence: TGTGCCAGCAGTTGGAGAAATCAGCCCCAGCATTTT. Protein: CASSWRNQPQHF.

The chain joins TRBV6-6 to TRBJ1-4; D uncertain. This CDR3 has 13 amino acids. V was clipped by 10 bases and J by 7 bases, with 16 bases between them. Germline lookup yields CDR1 MNHNY and CDR2 SVGAGI (reference sequence). CDR3 coding DNA: TGTGCCATAGGTGGGCCTGGAGGTGAAAAACTGTTTTTT. It specifies CAIGGPGGEKLFF.

This clonotype was found many times. CDR3 sequence reads: CASSPGGSSAETQYF. In nucleotides, the CDR3 is TGTGCCAGCAGCCCGGGCGGGTCGTCGGCGGAGACCCAGTACTTC. The V call is TRBV7-3, the J call TRBJ2-5; possibly TRBD2 for D (5 bases). V dropped 5 bases and J dropped 5 bases, with 18 bases sitting between them. The CDR3 loop spans 15 amino acids. The germline CDR1 and CDR2 sequences are SGHTA and FQGTGA.

This clonotype was recorded once. The chain links TRBV5-1 to TRBJ2-5; D is possibly TRBD2 (5 bases). Looked up from germline, CDR1 is SGHRS and CDR2 is YFSETQ. Trimming took 4 bases from V and 1 from J, leaving 11 bases between them. This CDR3 region has 14 residues. The CDR3 DNA reads TGCGCCAGCAGCAGTACGGGAATCCAAGAGACCCAGTACTTC. It specifies CASSSTGIQETQYF. Looking up the rest from reference TRBV5-1 and TRBJ2-5 gives the full variable domain: KAGVTQTPRYLIKTRGQQVTLSCSPISGHRSVSWYQQTPGQGLQFLFEYFSETQRNKGNFPGRFSGRQFSNSRSEMNVSTLELGDSALYLCASSSTGIQETQYFGPGTRLLVL.

This clonotype showed up many times. The V and J genes are TRBV7-3 and TRBJ2-2; D perhaps matches TRBD2 (5 bases). Trimming removed 8 bases at V and 1 base at J, with 8 bases between. CDR3 size: 13 residues. The V gene's germline CDR1 is SGHTA and CDR2 FQGTGA. CDR3 in amino acids: CASGGLNTGELFF. As DNA, the CDR3 is TGTGCCAGCGGCGGACTGAACACCGGGGAGCTGTTTTTT.

This clonotype was counted many times. V and J are TRBV7-8 and TRBJ2-5; D not resolved. Germline V CDR1 and CDR2: SGHVS, FQNEAQ. This CDR3 region has 14 residues. Trimming stripped 5 bases from V and 7 bases from J, with 17 bases between. The CDR3 region is CASSDVQLRATQYF. Here the CDR3 DNA reads TGTGCCAGCAGCGACGTACAGCTACGCGCGACCCAGTACTTC.

This clonotype was detected only a few times. The V gene is TRBV5-4, the J gene TRBJ2-1; tentatively, D is TRBD1 (6 bases). The CDR3 consists of 17 residues. In germline, CDR1 is SGHNT, CDR2 YYREEE (reference sequence). The ends were cut back, 3 bases at V and 0 bases at J, with 16 bases in the middle. DNA of the CDR3: TGTGCCAGCAGCTGGGGGCTAGACTACTACTCCTACAATGAGCAGTTCTTC. It specifies CASSWGLDYYSYNEQFF.

The chain combines TRBV27 with TRBJ2-3; 7 bases line up with TRBD2. The CDR3 covers 14 residues. CDR1 MNHEY and CDR2 SMNVEV come from the germline V gene (reference sequence). With V trimmed by 3 bases and J by 6 bases, 6 bases remained unmatched. The CDR3 DNA sequence: TGTGCCAGCAGTTTGCGGGGGATTGGCGATACGCAGTATTTT. It specifies CASSLRGIGDTQYF.

The table lists this clonotype with a few counts. J is TRBJ1-1 and V is TRBV19, with D tentatively TRBD1 (5 bases). The V gene lost 4 bases and the J gene lost 6 bases, with 12 bases spanning the gap. Germline loops: CDR1 LNHDA, CDR2 SQIVND (reference sequence). The CDR3 totals 13 residues. CDR3 coding DNA: TGTGCCAGTAGTACCGGGACGACCTCTGAAGCTTTCTTT. This gives the protein CASSTGTTSEAFF.

The V and J genes are TRBV20-1 and TRBJ2-3, with 9 positions matching TRBD1. This CDR3 is built from 18 residues. The V segment lost 1 base and the J segment 2 bases; nucleotides outside the gene matches: 13. Germline V gives CDR1 DFQATT, CDR2 SNEGSKA (reference sequence). In DNA, the CDR3 is TGCAGTGCTAGAGGGGGGCTACCCGGGACAGGGCTCACAGATACGCAGTATTTT. This sequence encodes CSARGGLPGTGLTDTQYF.

There are many counts of this clonotype. This chain joins TRBV20-1 and TRBJ2-2; D possibly corresponds to TRBD2 (5 bases). Between the trimmed V and J ends, which lost 4 bases and 3 bases, there was a span of 15 bases. The CDR3 is 15 amino acids. Germline V gene sequence: CDR1 DFQATT, CDR2 SNEGSKA (reference sequence). The CDR3, as DNA: TGCAGTGCTATTCGAGCGGACCCGTACACCGGGGAGCTGTTTTTT. This encodes CSAIRADPYTGELFF.

This clonotype was detected only a few times. The V and J genes are TRBV5-4 and TRBJ2-3; 10 bases align to TRBD1. Germline V gene sequence: CDR1 SGHNT, CDR2 YYREEE (reference sequence). The CDR3 is 16 residues long. V lost 4 bases, J lost 1 base, and 6 bases stayed unmatched. The CDR3 region has the DNA TGTGCCAGCAGCCCGACAGGGGGCTCGGGCACAGATACGCAGTATTTT. Encoded protein: CASSPTGGSGTDTQYF.

This clonotype occurred many times. The chain employs TRBV12-3 or TRBV12-4 and TRBJ1-5, with D possibly TRBD1 on 5 matching bases. The CDR3 covers 15 residues. Trimming removed 6 bases from V and 3 bases from J, with 15 bases in between. The CDR3 protein is CASRTQGGANQPQHF. Here the CDR3 DNA reads TGTGCCAGCAGAACTCAGGGTGGCGCCAATCAGCCCCAGCATTTT.

This clonotype was counted a few times. V and J are TRBV4-1 and TRBJ2-5; 7 nucleotides match TRBD1. Trimming at V came to 5 bases and at J to 3 bases, leaving 12 bases not matched to a gene. The CDR3 runs to 16 residues. Germline values: CDR1 MGHRA, CDR2 YSYEKL. This chain's CDR3 is CASSFSPIGTEETQYF. In DNA form, the CDR3 reads TGCGCCAGCAGCTTCTCTCCAATAGGGACAGAAGAGACCCAGTACTTC.

This clonotype appeared many times. The chain recombines TRBV7-9 with TRBJ1-6; 7 bases map to TRBD1. The ends lost 7 bases at V and 5 bases at J; junction bases unmatched: 5. There are 14 residues in the CDR3. CDR1 and CDR2 from the germline V gene are SEHNR and FQNEAQ (reference sequence). CDR3: CASKGQADNSPLHF. The CDR3 DNA is TGTGCCAGCAAAGGACAGGCGGATAATTCACCCCTCCACTTT.

Comments on this clonotype: A much larger clone lies a single base off, so this may be a read error. The chain uses TRBV7-2 and TRBJ1-4; D remains ambiguous. The V and J ends lost 2 bases and 7 bases respectively, with 14 bases between them. This CDR3 contains 15 residues. Germline V gene lookup returns CDR1 SGHTA and CDR2 FQGNSA. The CDR3 DNA is TGTACCAGCAGCTTAAAGAAAGGGTGGGGTGAAAAACTGTTTTTT. Amino acid sequence: CTSSLKKGWGEKLFF.

This clonotype has just a few counts. The chain joins TRBV28 to TRBJ1-2; D is unresolved. This CDR3 spans 17 amino acids. The V end lost 4 bases, the J end lost 4 bases, and 22 bases lay between the germline ends. Germline CDR1 MDHEN, CDR2 SYDVKM. CDR3 sequence reads: CASSSPQRRGLGYGYTF. CDR3 sequence (DNA): TGTGCCAGCAGTTCACCCCAAAGGAGAGGGTTGGGCTATGGCTACACCTTC.

This rearrangement joins TRBV20-1 to TRBJ2-5; unclear D gene. Germline CDR1 is DFQATT and CDR2 is SNEGSKA (reference sequence). The CDR3 length is 12 residues. V lost 6 bases and J lost 4, with 12 bases in between. Written as DNA, the CDR3 is TGCAGTGCCTCCAACCCCCCAGAGACCCAGTACTTC. Translating gives CSASNPPETQYF.

This clonotype has at least ten counts. The V gene is TRBV7-2, the J gene TRBJ2-7; 10 bases fit TRBD1. Germline CDR1 and CDR2: SGHTA and FQGNSA. V trimming: 2 bases; J trimming: 1 base; junction bases outside the gene matches: 5. There are 16 residues in the CDR3. CDR3 nucleotides: TGTGCCAGCAGCTTACCGGGACAGGGGACTTCCTACGAGCAGTACTTC. Protein sequence: CASSLPGQGTSYEQYF.

This clonotype was recorded a few times. This chain uses TRBV29-1 with TRBJ1-1; D gene ambiguous. The CDR3 is made up of 13 amino acids. V was shortened by 7 bases and J by 4 bases, with 16 bases between the two germline ends. Germline assignment: CDR1 SQVTM and CDR2 ANQGSEA. Written as DNA, the CDR3 is TGCAGCGGACTTCGGACCCTAGCCACTGAAGCTTTCTTT. Encoded protein: CSGLRTLATEAFF.